The rows below give T cell receptor beta chains drawn from one sample of a study of CXCR3-negative and CXCR3-positive naive CD8 T cells. TCRdb re-called the 5' RACE reads, yielding one record per CDR3 amino acid sequence without DNA. The sample yields roughly 100,000 distinct CDR3 sequences, of which the top ten take up 0.85% to 1.4%. The sequencing input was naive CXCR3- CD8+ T cells from blood. The receptors were sampled from a human donor in good health. Some clones in this sample may be carry-over from other donors' samples. Both conserved end residues are part of each CDR3.

j_gene,v_gene,CDR3aa
TRBJ2-2,TRBV5-5,CASLLGTGDAGELFF
TRBJ2-1,TRBV6-1,CASSEGLGDYKFVLQFF
TRBJ2-7,TRBV5-1,CASSSSGGGEQYF
TRBJ2-7,TRBV12-5,CASGPGGAHEQYF
TRBJ2-7,TRBV4-1,CASSSSGSTAYEQYF
TRBJ1-1,TRBV19,CASTTDPGRWDTEAFF
TRBJ2-7,TRBV12-3/TRBV12-4,CASSPDFRTYEQYF
TRBJ2-3,TRBV5-1,CASSLTSGAADTQYF
TRBJ2-1,TRBV7-9,CASSLDRGNEQFF
TRBJ2-7,TRBV14,CASSLNPGDEQYF
TRBJ2-4,TRBV14,CASSQVTGVENIQYF
TRBJ2-5,TRBV12-3/TRBV12-4,CASSHAGYQETQYF
TRBJ2-1,TRBV29-1,CSASGVYNEQFF
TRBJ2-1,TRBV18,CASSPSGSYNEQFF
TRBJ2-7,TRBV6-5,CASSPGQTSYEQYF
TRBJ2-1,TRBV19,CASSLWEEGEQFF
TRBJ1-1,TRBV6-1,CASRPAGGQLAFF
TRBJ2-7,TRBV6-5,CASSGPGLAYEQYF
TRBJ1-1,TRBV20-1,CSARDQVYGSTAEAFF
TRBJ2-5,TRBV6-1,CASSGGLEETQYF
TRBJ2-2,TRBV4-3,CASSRQGNTGELFF
TRBJ1-1,TRBV5-1,CASSFSGTEAFF
TRBJ2-3,TRBV12-3/TRBV12-4,CATRLAGNQYF
TRBJ2-2,TRBV11-2,CASSFWIGCTGELFF
TRBJ2-7,TRBV6-6,CASSYGQDDFYEQYF
TRBJ2-2,TRBV28,CASSRGRTGELFF
TRBJ1-4,TRBV29-1,CSGRLSGKNEKLFF
TRBJ2-1,TRBV29-1,CSVVGTGLYNEQFF
TRBJ2-1,TRBV4-2,CASSQVSGGANEQFF
TRBJ2-1,TRBV7-3,CASSPDSGRALGEQFF
TRBJ2-7,TRBV20-1,CSASRLGGGSYEQYF
TRBJ2-7,TRBV9,CASSASGTGRKEQYF
TRBJ2-7,TRBV7-9,CASSPRGYEQYF